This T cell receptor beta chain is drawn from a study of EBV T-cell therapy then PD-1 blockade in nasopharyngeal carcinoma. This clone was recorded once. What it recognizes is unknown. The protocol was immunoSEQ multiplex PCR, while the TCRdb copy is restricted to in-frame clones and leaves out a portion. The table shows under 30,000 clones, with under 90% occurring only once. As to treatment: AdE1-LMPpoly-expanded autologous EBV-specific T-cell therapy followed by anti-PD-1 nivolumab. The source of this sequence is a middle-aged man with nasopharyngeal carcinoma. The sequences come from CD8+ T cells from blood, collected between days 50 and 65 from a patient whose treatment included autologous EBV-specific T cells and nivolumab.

The CDR3 region is CASSLTGRGTGNTIYF. In DNA form, the CDR3 reads TGTGCCAGCAGCTTGACAGGGAGGGGAACTGGAAACACCATATATTTT. The V call is TRBV5-5, the J call TRBJ1-3; maybe TRBD1 (6 bases). The germline gives CDR1 SGHKS, CDR2 YYEKEE (reference sequence). With 1 base removed from V and 2 bases from J, the gap between germline ends came to 13 bases. The CDR3 extends over 16 amino acids.